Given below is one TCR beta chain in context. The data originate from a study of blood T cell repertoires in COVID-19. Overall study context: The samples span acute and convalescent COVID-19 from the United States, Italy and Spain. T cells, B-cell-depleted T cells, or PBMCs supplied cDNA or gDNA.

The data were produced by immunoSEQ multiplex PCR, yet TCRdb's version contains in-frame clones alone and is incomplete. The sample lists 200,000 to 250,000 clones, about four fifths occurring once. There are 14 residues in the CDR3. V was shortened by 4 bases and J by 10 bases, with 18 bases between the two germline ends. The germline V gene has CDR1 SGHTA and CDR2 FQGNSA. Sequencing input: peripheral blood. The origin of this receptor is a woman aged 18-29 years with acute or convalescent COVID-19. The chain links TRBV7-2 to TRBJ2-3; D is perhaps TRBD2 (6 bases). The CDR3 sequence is CASSSLAVPRAQYF. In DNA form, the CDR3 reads TGTGCCAGCAGCTCGTTAGCGGTCCCCCGAGCGCAGTATTTT.